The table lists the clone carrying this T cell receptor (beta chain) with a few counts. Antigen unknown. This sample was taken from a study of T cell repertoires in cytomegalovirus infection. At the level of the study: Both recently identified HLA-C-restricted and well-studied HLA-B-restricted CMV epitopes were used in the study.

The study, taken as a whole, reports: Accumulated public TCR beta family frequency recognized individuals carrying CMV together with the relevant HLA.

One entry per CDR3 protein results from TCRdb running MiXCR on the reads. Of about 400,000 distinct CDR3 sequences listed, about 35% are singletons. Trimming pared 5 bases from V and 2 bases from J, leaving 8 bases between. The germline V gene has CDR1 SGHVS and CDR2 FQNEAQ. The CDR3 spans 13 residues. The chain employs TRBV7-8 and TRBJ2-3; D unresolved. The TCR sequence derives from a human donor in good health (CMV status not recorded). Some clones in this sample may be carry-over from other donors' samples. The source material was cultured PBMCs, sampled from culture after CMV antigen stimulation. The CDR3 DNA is TGTGCCAGCAGCCTTATGCCCACAGATACGCAGTATTTT. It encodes CASSLMPTDTQYF.